Listed below are T cell receptor beta chains from one sample, sequenced in a study of PD-1 blockade in classical Hodgkin lymphoma. Clones were sequenced by immunoSEQ multiplex PCR, and TCRdb holds only the in-frame ones, with some missing. The table has roughly 46,000 clones, approximately 72% seen once. The sample consisted of peripheral blood mononuclear cells (PBMCs), taken before the fourth cycle of nivolumab. These receptors were obtained from a human donor with classical Hodgkin lymphoma. Each CDR3 is given with its conserved first and last residue. D genes are given only for firm matches. A clone size is listed for some rows: how often the clone was seen (once, few, many), or a class if it is expanded.

CASSPQGIGTGELFF,TGCGCCAGCAGCCCACAGGGGATTGGGACCGGGGAGCTGTTTTTT,TRBD1,-,TRBV5-1,TRBJ2-2
CASSLYIASMTGTGELFF,TGTGCCAGCAGTTTATATATTGCATCAATGACCGGCACCGGGGAGCTGTTTTTT,-,-,TRBV28,TRBJ2-2
CASSLLDGAGYTF,TGTGCCAGCAGCTTATTGGACGGGGCGGGCTACACCTTC,-,-,TRBV11-3,TRBJ1-2
CASSAGTAGYNEQFF,TGTGCCAGCAGCGCCGGGACAGCCGGTTACAATGAGCAGTTCTTC,TRBD1,-,TRBV7-9,TRBJ2-1
CSVGLWGGTNEKLFF,TGCAGCGTGGGACTCTGGGGGGGAACTAATGAAAAACTGTTTTTT,-,-,TRBV29-1,TRBJ1-4
CASSAITEAFF,TGTGCCAGCAGCGCAATAACTGAAGCTTTCTTT,-,-,TRBV7-9,TRBJ1-1
CASSQDRGIRLVGELFF,TGCGCCAGCAGCCAGGACAGGGGGATCCGTCTCGTAGGGGAGCTGTTTTTT,TRBD1,-,TRBV4-1,TRBJ2-2
CASSLSLVADYGYTF,TGTGCCAGCAGTTTATCGCTAGTGGCCGACTATGGCTACACCTTC,-,-,TRBV27,TRBJ1-2
CASSLRRPSYEQYF,TGTGCCAGCAGCTTACGGAGGCCCTCCTACGAGCAGTACTTC,-,few,TRBV7-3,TRBJ2-7
CASSLVFDTEAFF,TGTGCCAGCAGCTTAGTGTTTGACACTGAAGCTTTCTTT,-,-,TRBV11-2,TRBJ1-1
CASSITSSGSLYEQYF,TGTGCCAGTAGTATAACGTCTAGCGGGAGTTTATACGAGCAGTACTTC,TRBD2,-,TRBV19,TRBJ2-7
CASSLAVWGALTEAFF,TGTGCCAGCAGCTTAGCGGTGTGGGGGGCTCTCACTGAAGCTTTCTTT,-,-,TRBV7-8,TRBJ1-1
CASSSPGLAGARYGELFF,TGTGCCAGCAGTTCTCCGGGACTAGCGGGAGCACGATACGGGGAGCTGTTTTTT,TRBD2,-,TRBV28,TRBJ2-2
CASSRQGLGTGELFF,TGTGCCAGCAGTAGACAGGGGTTGGGCACCGGGGAGCTGTTTTTT,TRBD1,-,TRBV6-5,TRBJ2-2
CASSSWTGATEAFF,TGTGCCAGCAGCTCTTGGACAGGAGCGACTGAAGCTTTCTTT,TRBD1,once,TRBV7-9,TRBJ1-1
CASCRSQQETQYF,TGTGCCAGCTGCCGAAGCCAACAAGAGACCCAGTACTTC,-,-,TRBV28,TRBJ2-5
CASSFSATEAFF,TGTGCCAGCAGTTTCAGCGCTACTGAAGCTTTCTTT,-,-,TRBV28,TRBJ1-1